This T cell receptor beta chain was retrieved from a study of blood T cell repertoires in COVID-19. Study summary: Samples came from the United States, Italy and Spain, spanning acute and convalescent COVID-19.

Original processing methods: Nucleated cell number was recorded as an estimate derived from reference gene primer amplification. Libraries were prepared by immunoSEQ multiplex PCR; TCRdb keeps only in-frame clonotypes and omits some of them. V, J and clone size are those of that table, while D and trimming were read from the DNA. The sample lists about 54,000 clones; just over 90% were seen once. The germline CDR1 and CDR2 sequences are MGHRA and YSYEKL. V was cut by 1 base and J by 0 bases, with 7 bases left in between. CDR3 length equals 15 residues. This sequence joins TRBV4-1 and TRBJ2-1; D gene uncertain. The TCR was taken from a woman aged 40 to 50 with active COVID-19. The sequenced sample consisted of peripheral blood. CDR3 region: CASSQAVSSYNEQFF. The CDR3 DNA follows: TGCGCCAGCAGCCAAGCGGTGAGCTCCTACAATGAGCAGTTCTTC.